This T cell receptor (beta chain) came from a study of regulatory T cells in long-lasting Graves disease. General observations from the study: In persistent patients, shared public clonotypes (approximately 3,000) outnumbered those in new patients (around 1,000).

With iRepertoire HTBI primers and Arm-PCR of CDR3 regions, TCR beta libraries were built. TCRdb fed the multiplex PCR reads into MiXCR, producing one record per CDR3 protein. The data show approximately 460,000 distinct CDR3 sequences, with about 15% seen just once and 9.5% to 12% held by the top ten. Time point described: newly diagnosed GD, antithyroid drugs for less than 3 months. Making the TCR library involved RNA that had been extracted from PBMCs. V was pared by 5 bases and J by 5 bases, with 17 bases between. The CDR3 extends over 15 amino acids. CDR1 and CDR2 from the germline V gene are SEHNR and FQNEAQ (reference sequence). This clonotype has at least ten counts. The antigen remains unidentified. The sample also formed part of further work on T cells in Graves' hyperthyroidism and ophthalmopathy. This second report adds: The TCR CDR3 was amplified in a first-round RT-PCR using the HTBI primer set. Median prediction lead before ophthalmopathy onset was 5 to 7 months with the model.

The chain combines TRBV7-9 with TRBJ2-3, with no clear D. The sequence derives from a woman aged 25 to 39 with Graves disease. The sequencing used peripheral blood mononuclear cells (PBMCs), collected at new diagnosis, from a patient treated with antithyroid drugs. As DNA, the CDR3 is TGTGCCAGCAGCCCCCGATGGGCAATCGGAGATACGCAGTATTTT. This codes for CASSPRWAIGDTQYF. Full variable domain (missing parts from reference TRBV7-9 and TRBJ2-3): DTGVSQNPRHKITKRGQNVTFRCDPISEHNRLYWYRQTLGQGPEFLTYFQNEAQLEKSRLLSDRFSAERPKGSFSTLEIQRTEQGDSAMYLCASSPRWAIGDTQYFGPGTRLTVL.